This TCR beta chain was obtained from a study of B cell selection in AIRE deficiency. Overall study results and limits: Of some 3,900 shared Treg TCRbeta sequences, around 31% were healthy-donor-only and 9.3% patient-only. Shared Treg sequences were biased toward short CDR3s with few non-templated nucleotide insertions. About 33% of healthy-donor shared Treg TCRbeta sequences appeared in patient Tconv cells.

Notes on this clone: The antigen is not known.

The table came from immunoSEQ multiplex PCR; TCRdb's copy has only in-frame clones and leaves some out. The table has roughly 24,000 clones, 92% seen once; the top ten hold approximately 1.1%. Regulatory T cells were sorted as CD4+CD25hiCD127low/negative. This receptor was identified in a human donor in good health. The sample taken for sequencing was CD4+CD25+ Tregs sorted from PBMCs.

The CDR3 loop reads CASSLLTGFRSNYGYTF. CDR3 nucleotides: TGTGCCAGCAGCCTACTGACAGGATTCAGAAGCAACTATGGCTACACCTTC. The chain combines TRBV5-4 with TRBJ1-2, with D maybe TRBD1 (6 bases). The CDR3 has 17 residues. The germline CDR1 and CDR2 sequences are SGHNT and YYREEE (reference sequence). Trimming took off 4 bases at V and 2 bases at J, with 21 bases between the two ends.